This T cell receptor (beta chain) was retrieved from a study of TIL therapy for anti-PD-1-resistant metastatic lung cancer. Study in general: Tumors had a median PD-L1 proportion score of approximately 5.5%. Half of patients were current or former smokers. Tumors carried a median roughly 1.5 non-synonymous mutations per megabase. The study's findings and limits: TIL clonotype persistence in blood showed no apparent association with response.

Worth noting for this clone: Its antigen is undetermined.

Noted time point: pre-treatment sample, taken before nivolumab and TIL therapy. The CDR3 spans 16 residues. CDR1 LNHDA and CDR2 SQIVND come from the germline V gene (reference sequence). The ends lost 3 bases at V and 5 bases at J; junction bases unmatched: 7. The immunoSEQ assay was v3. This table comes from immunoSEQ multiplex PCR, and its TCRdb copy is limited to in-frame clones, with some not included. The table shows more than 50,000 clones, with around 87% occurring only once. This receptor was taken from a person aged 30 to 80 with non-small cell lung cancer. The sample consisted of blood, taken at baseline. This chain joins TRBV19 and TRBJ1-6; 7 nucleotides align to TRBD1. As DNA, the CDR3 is TGTGCCAGTAGTATCGCCGACAGGGCAGATAATTCACCCCTCCACTTT. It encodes CASSIADRADNSPLHF.